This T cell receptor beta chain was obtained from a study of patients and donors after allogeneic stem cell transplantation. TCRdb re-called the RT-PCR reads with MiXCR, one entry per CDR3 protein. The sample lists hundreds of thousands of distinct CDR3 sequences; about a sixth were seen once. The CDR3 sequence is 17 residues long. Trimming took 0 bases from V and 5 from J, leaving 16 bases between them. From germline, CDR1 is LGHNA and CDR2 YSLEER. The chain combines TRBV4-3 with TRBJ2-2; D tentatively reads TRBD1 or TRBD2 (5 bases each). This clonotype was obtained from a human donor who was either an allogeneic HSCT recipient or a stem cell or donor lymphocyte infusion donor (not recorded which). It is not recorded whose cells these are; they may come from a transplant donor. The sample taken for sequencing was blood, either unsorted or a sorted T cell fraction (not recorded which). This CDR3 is CASSQDPAGTGTGELFF. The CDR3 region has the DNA TGCGCCAGCAGCCAAGATCCAGCAGGGACGGGGACCGGGGAGCTGTTTTTT.